This T cell receptor beta chain was documented in a study of T-cell reconstitution after alpha-beta-depleted transplantation in children. Unique molecular identifiers were built into the TCRbeta library. MiXCR, applied by TCRdb to the PCR reads, yields one record per CDR3 protein. Here the sample spans more than 400,000 distinct CDR3 sequences, over 10% being singletons. Germline-derived CDR1 and CDR2 are MNHEY and SVGEGT. The CDR3 contains 17 residues. V was clipped by 0 bases and J by 0 bases, with 12 bases between them. This clonotype was counted between two and nine times. The sequence was collected from a female patient aged 2 to 10 who had a stem cell transplant for aplastic anemia, so the T cells may come from the graft donor. J is TRBJ1-5 and V is TRBV6-2 or TRBV6-3; D possibly corresponds to TRBD1 (5 bases). The sequenced sample was PBMCs, mostly from graft donor cells, obtained 180 days after TCRalphabeta/CD19-depleted stem cell transplant. CDR3 residues: CASSYSGRKPSNQPQHF. Written as DNA, the CDR3 is TGTGCCAGCAGTTACTCGGGACGGAAGCCTAGCAATCAGCCCCAGCATTTT.